Listed below are T cell receptor beta chains from one sample, sequenced in a study of T cell repertoires in cytomegalovirus infection. TCRdb ran MiXCR on the reads and lists one entry per CDR3 protein. The sample yields roughly 570,000 distinct CDR3 sequences, under 45% seen once. These TCRs are of unknown antigen specificity. The material was cultured PBMCs, obtained from culture after CMV antigen stimulation. The receptors originated from a human donor in good health (CMV status not recorded). Some clones in this sample may be carry-over from other donors' samples. The CDR3 runs from the conserved cysteine through the conserved F or W. A D gene is named only where the DNA matches it firmly. Size is omitted from some rows. Given values are once, few, many or a class for expanded clones.

CDR3 length	J gene	V gene	clone size	D gene	CDR3 protein	CDR3 DNA
17	TRBJ2-3	TRBV2	once	NA	CASSELGRDPFGDTQYF	TGTGCCAGCAGTGAACTGGGCAGGGACCCATTTGGGGATACGCAGTATTTT
15	TRBJ2-5	TRBV7-2	many	TRBD1	CASSSRQGGSETQYF	TGTGCCAGCAGCTCACGACAGGGGGGGTCGGAGACCCAGTACTTC
14	TRBJ1-5	TRBV12-3/TRBV12-4	few	NA	CASSLSGGLKPQHF	TGTGCCAGCAGTTTGTCCGGGGGACTGAAGCCCCAGCATTTT
15	TRBJ1-2	TRBV7-2	many	NA	CASSAGGVPSKGYTF	TGTGCCAGCAGCGCGGGAGGAGTACCCTCAAAGGGCTACACCTTC
18	TRBJ2-2	TRBV10-3	few	TRBD1	CAISEGQGASANTGELFF	TGTGCCATCAGTGAGGGACAGGGGGCCTCGGCGAACACCGGGGAGCTGTTTTTT
14	TRBJ2-5	TRBV11-2	few	NA	CASSLDRTIGTQYF	TGTGCCAGCAGCTTAGATCGTACCATTGGAACCCAGTACTTC
15	TRBJ2-1	TRBV6-1	NA	NA	CASTAGPRGNNEQFF	TGTGCCAGCACTGCGGGCCCAAGGGGCAACAATGAGCAGTTCTTC
15	TRBJ2-1	TRBV5-1	NA	NA	CASSLGFTTYNEQFF	TGCGCCAGCAGCCTCGGCTTCACAACCTACAATGAGCAGTTCTTC
15	TRBJ1-2	TRBV7-2	few	NA	CASSLVGAPNYGYTF	TGTGCCAGCAGCTTAGTTGGAGCGCCTAACTATGGCTACACCTTC
18	TRBJ1-5	TRBV12-3/TRBV12-4	once	TRBD1	CASSAPDRVVDSNQPQHF	TGTGCCAGCAGTGCCCCGGACAGGGTGGTTGATAGCAATCAGCCCCAGCATTTT
18	TRBJ2-1	TRBV7-2	NA	TRBD2	CASSPWASGRHRYNEQFF	TGTGCCAGCAGCCCGTGGGCTAGCGGGAGGCACCGTTACAATGAGCAGTTCTTC
11	TRBJ2-3	TRBV20-1	once	NA	CSASTTDTQYF	TGCAGTGCTAGTACGACAGATACGCAGTATTTT
14	TRBJ2-5	TRBV5-6	NA	TRBD2	CASSSLANQETQYF	TGTGCCAGCAGCTCACTAGCGAACCAAGAGACCCAGTACTTC
15	TRBJ1-1	TRBV4-3	NA	NA	CASSQDQWADTEAFF	TGCGCCAGCAGCCAAGATCAATGGGCGGACACTGAAGCTTTCTTT
14	TRBJ2-5	TRBV7-2	few	NA	CASSLGLGRETQYF	TGTGCCAGCAGCTTAGGGTTGGGGCGGGAGACCCAGTACTTC
14	TRBJ1-2	TRBV7-2	many	NA	CASSPRLTHYGYTF	TGTGCCAGCAGCCCCCGACTTACGCACTATGGCTACACCTTC
13	TRBJ1-4	TRBV7-2	NA	NA	CASSRGYNEKLFF	TGTGCCAGCAGCAGGGGTTATAATGAAAAACTGTTTTTT
14	TRBJ2-3	TRBV4-1	NA	NA	CASSQPTDTDTQYF	TGCGCCAGCAGCCAACCGACAGACACAGATACGCAGTATTTT
14	TRBJ2-4	TRBV7-9	NA	NA	CASSYVAGTYTQYF	TGTGCCAGCAGTTATGTCGCTGGTACTTATACACAGTACTTC
19	TRBJ1-6	TRBV7-2	NA	TRBD1	CASSLEPFRGQGIFSPLHF	TGTGCCAGCAGCTTAGAACCTTTCCGAGGACAGGGCATTTTCTCACCCCTCCACTTT
14	TRBJ2-1	TRBV11-2	NA	TRBD1	CASSFGDRDNEQFF	TGTGCCAGCAGCTTTGGGGACAGGGACAATGAGCAGTTCTTC
15	TRBJ2-3	TRBV12-3/TRBV12-4	NA	TRBD2	CASSFPGLSTDTQYF	TGTGCCAGCAGTTTCCCGGGACTATCCACAGATACGCAGTATTTT
16	TRBJ2-2	TRBV6-8	NA	NA	CASSLYLAANTGELFF	TGTGCCAGCAGTCTCTACCTAGCTGCGAACACCGGGGAGCTGTTTTTT
17	TRBJ1-6	TRBV6-5	few	TRBD1	CASSYQPGDSYNSPLHF	TGTGCCAGCAGTTACCAACCAGGGGACAGCTATAATTCACCCCTCCACTTT
14	TRBJ1-1	TRBV6-2/TRBV6-3	NA	NA	CASSASTVNTEAFF	TGTGCCAGCAGTGCCTCGACAGTGAACACTGAAGCTTTCTTT
16	TRBJ2-2	TRBV4-1	NA	NA	CASSPIGQRGDGELFF	TGCGCCAGCAGCCCGATAGGACAAAGGGGGGACGGGGAGCTGTTTTTT
18	TRBJ2-5	TRBV12-3/TRBV12-4	NA	NA	CASSLDDWDQQTKETQYF	TGTGCCAGCAGCTTGGATGATTGGGACCAGCAAACCAAAGAGACCCAGTACTTC
16	TRBJ1-1	TRBV7-4	NA	TRBD1	CASSPDRGQVNTEAFF	TGTGCCAGCAGCCCGGACAGGGGGCAAGTGAACACTGAAGCTTTCTTT
14	TRBJ2-3	TRBV5-1	NA	TRBD2	CASSLVVAGDTQYF	TGCGCCAGCAGCTTGGTGGTAGCGGGGGATACGCAGTATTTT
14	TRBJ2-2	TRBV7-2	few	TRBD1	CASSFTGATGELFF	TGTGCCAGCAGTTTTACAGGGGCAACCGGGGAGCTGTTTTTT
14	TRBJ1-1	TRBV7-9	NA	TRBD1	CASSLDRGPTEAFF	TGTGCCAGCAGCTTAGACAGGGGCCCAACTGAAGCTTTCTTT
14	TRBJ2-1	TRBV7-3	NA	TRBD2	CASSASGRRDEQFF	TGTGCCAGCAGCGCTAGCGGGAGAAGGGATGAGCAGTTCTTC
12	TRBJ1-1	TRBV6-1	NA	TRBD1	CASRGTGQEAFF	TGTGCCAGCAGGGGGACAGGGCAAGAAGCTTTCTTT
15	TRBJ1-5	TRBV7-2	many	TRBD1	CASSLGQGAYQPQHF	TGTGCCAGCAGCTTAGGACAGGGGGCTTATCAGCCCCAGCATTTT
13	TRBJ1-3	TRBV6-5	NA	NA	CANNEGSGNTIYF	TGTGCCAACAACGAGGGCTCTGGAAACACCATATATTTT
14	TRBJ2-5	TRBV6-5	NA	NA	CASSYVGHQETQYF	TGTGCCAGCAGTTACGTCGGCCACCAAGAGACCCAGTACTTC
11	TRBJ2-1	TRBV12-3/TRBV12-4	NA	NA	CASRSLNEQFF	TGTGCCAGCAGGAGTCTCAATGAGCAGTTCTTC
14	TRBJ2-4	TRBV7-2	few	NA	CASSLGISGAIQYF	TGTGCCAGCAGCTTAGGTATCTCCGGGGCCATTCAGTACTTC
15	TRBJ1-2	TRBV7-2	NA	NA	CASSPTPGGNYGYTF	TGTGCCAGCAGCCCCACCCCGGGGGGAAACTATGGCTACACCTTC
14	TRBJ2-5	TRBV6-6	few	NA	CASSYRRASETQYF	TGTGCCAGCAGTTACCGACGGGCCTCAGAGACCCAGTACTTC
13	TRBJ2-1	TRBV6-2/TRBV6-3	few	TRBD2	CASSYRGGVDQFF	TGTGCCAGCAGTTACCGGGGGGGGGTGGACCAGTTCTTC
13	TRBJ1-1	TRBV10-3	few	TRBD1	CAIGIGTGFQAFF	TGTGCCATCGGGATAGGGACAGGTTTCCAAGCTTTCTTT
12	TRBJ1-1	TRBV11-2	few	NA	CASSLGFAEAFF	TGTGCCAGCAGCTTAGGATTCGCTGAAGCTTTCTTT
15	TRBJ2-5	TRBV7-2	NA	NA	CASSLGLGLVETQYF	TGTGCCAGCAGCTTAGGACTAGGCCTTGTAGAGACCCAGTACTTC
16	TRBJ2-1	TRBV11-2	many	TRBD1	CASSSDRDRANNEQFF	TGTGCCAGCAGCTCCGACCGGGACAGGGCCAACAATGAGCAGTTCTTC
10	TRBJ2-1	TRBV28	NA	NA	CATTRGEQFF	TGTGCCACGACTAGGGGTGAGCAGTTCTTC
17	TRBJ2-3	TRBV4-1	NA	TRBD1	CASSPGRWTGIRDTQYF	TGCGCCAGCAGCCCAGGCAGGTGGACAGGGATTCGAGATACGCAGTATTTT
17	TRBJ2-7	TRBV12-3/TRBV12-4	NA	TRBD1	CASSLPSGTGGSYEQYF	TGTGCCAGCAGTTTACCATCCGGGACAGGGGGCTCCTACGAGCAGTACTTC
13	TRBJ2-5	TRBV12-3/TRBV12-4	few	NA	CASSDRGQETQYF	TGTGCCAGCAGCGACAGAGGGCAAGAGACCCAGTACTTC
17	TRBJ2-6	TRBV7-2	few	TRBD2	CASSRTSGGGGANVLTF	TGTGCCAGCAGCCGTACTAGCGGAGGGGGTGGGGCCAACGTCCTGACTTTC
16	TRBJ2-7	TRBV7-2	NA	TRBD2	CASSLGVAGVPYEQYF	TGTGCCAGCAGCTTAGGGGTTGCGGGAGTCCCCTACGAGCAGTACTTC
16	TRBJ1-5	TRBV12-3/TRBV12-4	few	NA	CASSLGARGRNQPQHF	TGTGCCAGCAGTTTGGGTGCCCGGGGCAGAAATCAGCCCCAGCATTTT
14	TRBJ2-1	TRBV18	NA	TRBD2	CASRAASGRNEQFF	TGTGCCAGCAGGGCGGCTAGCGGGCGGAATGAGCAGTTCTTC
14	TRBJ2-7	TRBV7-2	many	TRBD2	CASSLTSGTYEQYF	TGTGCCAGCAGCCTGACTAGCGGCACCTACGAGCAGTACTTC
14	TRBJ2-2	TRBV7-2	NA	NA	CASSSSGNTGELFF	TGTGCCAGCAGCTCCAGCGGGAACACCGGGGAGCTGTTTTTT